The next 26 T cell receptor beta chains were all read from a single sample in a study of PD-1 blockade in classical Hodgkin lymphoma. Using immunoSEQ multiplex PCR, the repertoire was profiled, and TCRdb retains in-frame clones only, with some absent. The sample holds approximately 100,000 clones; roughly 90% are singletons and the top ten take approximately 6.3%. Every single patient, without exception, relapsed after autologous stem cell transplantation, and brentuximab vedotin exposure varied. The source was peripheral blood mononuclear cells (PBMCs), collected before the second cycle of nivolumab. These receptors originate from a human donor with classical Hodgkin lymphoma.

The CDR3 sequence is CASSVGGTGGETQYF. For the CDR3, the DNA is TGTGCCAGCAGCGTAGGGGGGACAGGAGGAGAGACCCAGTACTTC. V gene TRBV9 combines with J gene TRBJ2-5; TRBD1 matches at 8 bases. The CDR3 loop spans 15 amino acids. CDR1 SGDLS and CDR2 YYNGEE come from the germline V gene. The trim removed 0 bases at V and 4 bases at J, leaving 5 bases unmatched.

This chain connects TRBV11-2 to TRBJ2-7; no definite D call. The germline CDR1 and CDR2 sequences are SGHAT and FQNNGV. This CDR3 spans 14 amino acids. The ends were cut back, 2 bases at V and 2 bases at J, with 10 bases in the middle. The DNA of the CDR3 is TGTGCCAGCAGCTTAATCCGGAAAGCCTACGAGCAGTACTTC. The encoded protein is CASSLIRKAYEQYF.

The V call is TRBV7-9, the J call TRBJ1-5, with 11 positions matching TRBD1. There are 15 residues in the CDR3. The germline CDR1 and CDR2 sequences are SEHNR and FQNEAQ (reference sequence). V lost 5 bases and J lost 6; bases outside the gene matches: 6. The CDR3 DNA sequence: TGTGCCAGCAGCCGAGGGACAGGGGGTCTTCAGCCCCAGCATTTT. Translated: CASSRGTGGLQPQHF.

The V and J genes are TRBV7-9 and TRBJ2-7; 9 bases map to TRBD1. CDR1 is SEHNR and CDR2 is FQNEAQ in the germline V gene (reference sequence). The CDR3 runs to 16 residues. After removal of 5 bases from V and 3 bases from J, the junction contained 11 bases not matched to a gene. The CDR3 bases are TGTGCCAGCAGCGCACTTAGGGGACAGGGCATCTACGAGCAGTACTTC. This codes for CASSALRGQGIYEQYF.

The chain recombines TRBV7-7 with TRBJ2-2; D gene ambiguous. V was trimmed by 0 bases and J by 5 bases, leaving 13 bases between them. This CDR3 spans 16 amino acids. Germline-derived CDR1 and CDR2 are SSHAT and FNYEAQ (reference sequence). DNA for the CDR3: TGTGCCAGCAGCTTAGCCTTTACGACCATAACCGGGGAGCTGTTTTTT. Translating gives CASSLAFTTITGELFF.

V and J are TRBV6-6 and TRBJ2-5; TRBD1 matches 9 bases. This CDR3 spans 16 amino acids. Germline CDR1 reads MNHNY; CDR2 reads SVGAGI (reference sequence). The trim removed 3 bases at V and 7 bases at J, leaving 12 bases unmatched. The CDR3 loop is CASSYGTGTGYGTQYF. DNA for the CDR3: TGTGCCAGCAGTTATGGGACGGGGACAGGGTACGGGACCCAGTACTTC.

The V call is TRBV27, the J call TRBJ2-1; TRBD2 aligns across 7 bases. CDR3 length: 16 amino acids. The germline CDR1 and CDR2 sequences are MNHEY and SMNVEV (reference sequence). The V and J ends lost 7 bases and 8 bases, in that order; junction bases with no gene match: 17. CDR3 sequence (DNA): TGTGCCAGCATATCGATAGGGAGCGGGGTTAGCCATGAGCAGTTCTTC. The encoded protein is CASISIGSGVSHEQFF.

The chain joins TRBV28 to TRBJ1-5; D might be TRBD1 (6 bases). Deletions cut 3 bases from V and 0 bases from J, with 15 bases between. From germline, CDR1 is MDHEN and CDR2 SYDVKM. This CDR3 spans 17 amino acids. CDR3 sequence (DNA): TGTGCCAGCAGTTTCCTCTTGGGGGCGCCTAGCAATCAGCCCCAGCATTTT. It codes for CASSFLLGAPSNQPQHF. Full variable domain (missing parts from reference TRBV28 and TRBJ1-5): DVKVTQSSRYLVKRTGEKVFLECVQDMDHENMFWYRQDPGLGLRLIYFSYDVKMKEKGDIPEGYSVSREKKERFSLILESASTNQTSMYLCASSFLLGAPSNQPQHFGDGTRLSIL.

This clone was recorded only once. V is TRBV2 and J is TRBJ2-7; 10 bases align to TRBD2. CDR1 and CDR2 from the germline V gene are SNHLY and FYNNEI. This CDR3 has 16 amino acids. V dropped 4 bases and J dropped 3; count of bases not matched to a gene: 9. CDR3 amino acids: CASSAYSGGFVYEQYF. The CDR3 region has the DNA TGTGCCAGCAGTGCTTATAGCGGGGGGTTCGTCTACGAGCAGTACTTC.

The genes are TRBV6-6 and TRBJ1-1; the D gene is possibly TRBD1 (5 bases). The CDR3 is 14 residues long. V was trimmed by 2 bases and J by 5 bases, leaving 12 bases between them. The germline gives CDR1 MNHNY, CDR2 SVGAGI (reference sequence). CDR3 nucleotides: TGTGCCAGCAGTTACCGGGGGGGTTATACTGAAGCTTTCTTT. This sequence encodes CASSYRGGYTEAFF.

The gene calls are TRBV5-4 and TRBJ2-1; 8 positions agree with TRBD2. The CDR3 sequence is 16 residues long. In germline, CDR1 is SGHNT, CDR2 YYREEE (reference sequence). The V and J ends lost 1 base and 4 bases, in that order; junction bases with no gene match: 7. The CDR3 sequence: CASSLIGGGFYNEQFF. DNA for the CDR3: TGTGCCAGCAGCTTGATAGGCGGGGGGTTTTACAATGAGCAGTTCTTC.

The CDR3: CASSEKDLPYRGSYEQYF. As DNA, the CDR3 is TGTGCCAGCAGTGAAAAGGATCTCCCGTACAGGGGCTCCTACGAGCAGTACTTC. The chain links TRBV6-1 to TRBJ2-7; 7 nucleotides match TRBD1. Trimming cost V 2 bases and J 0 bases; bases outside gene matches: 13. This CDR3 is 18 amino acids long. Germline V gene sequence: CDR1 MNHNS, CDR2 SASEGT.

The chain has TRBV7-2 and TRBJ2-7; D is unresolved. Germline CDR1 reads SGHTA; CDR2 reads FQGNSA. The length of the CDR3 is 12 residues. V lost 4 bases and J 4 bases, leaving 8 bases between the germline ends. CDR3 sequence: CASSYGSYEQYF. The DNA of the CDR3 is TGTGCCAGCAGCTACGGTTCGTACGAGCAGTACTTC.

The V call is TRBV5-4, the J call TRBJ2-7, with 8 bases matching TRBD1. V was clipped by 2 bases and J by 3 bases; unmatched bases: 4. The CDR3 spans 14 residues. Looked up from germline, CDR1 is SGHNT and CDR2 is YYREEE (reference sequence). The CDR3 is CASSFWDRNYEQYF. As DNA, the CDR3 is TGTGCCAGCAGCTTTTGGGACAGGAACTACGAGCAGTACTTC. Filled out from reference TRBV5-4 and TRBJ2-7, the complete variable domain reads ETGVTQSPTHLIKTRGQQVTLRCSSQSGHNTVSWYQQALGQGPQFIFQYYREEENGRGNFPPRFSGLQFPNYSSELNVNALELDDSALYLCASSFWDRNYEQYFGPGTRLTVT.

The CDR3 nucleotides read TGTGCCAGTTCATGGGGCGTAAACACTGAAGCTTTCTTT. Encoded protein: CASSWGVNTEAFF. The chain joins TRBV19 to TRBJ1-1, with D maybe TRBD1 (5 bases). The length of the CDR3 is 13 residues. Between the trimmed V and J ends, which lost 8 bases and 2 bases, there was a span of 12 bases. Germline V lookup: CDR1 LNHDA, CDR2 SQIVND (reference sequence).

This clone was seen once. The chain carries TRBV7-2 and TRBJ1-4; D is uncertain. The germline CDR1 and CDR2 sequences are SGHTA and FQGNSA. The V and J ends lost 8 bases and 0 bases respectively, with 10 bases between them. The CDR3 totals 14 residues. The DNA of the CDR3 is TGTGCCAGCTCAGGCTCTGCAACTAATGAAAAACTGTTTTTT. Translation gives CASSGSATNEKLFF. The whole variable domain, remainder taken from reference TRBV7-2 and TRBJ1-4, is GAGVSQSPSNKVTEKGKDVELRCDPISGHTALYWYRQSLGQGLEFLIYFQGNSAPDKSGLPSDRFSAERTGGSVSTLTIQRTQQEDSAVYLCASSGSATNEKLFFGSGTQLSVL.

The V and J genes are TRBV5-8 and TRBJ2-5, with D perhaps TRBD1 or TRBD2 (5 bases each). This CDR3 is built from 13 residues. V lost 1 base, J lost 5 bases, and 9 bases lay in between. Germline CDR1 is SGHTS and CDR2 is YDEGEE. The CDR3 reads CASSLQGDETQYF. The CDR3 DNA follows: TGTGCCAGCAGCTTGCAGGGAGACGAGACCCAGTACTTC. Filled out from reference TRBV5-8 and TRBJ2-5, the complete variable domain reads EAGVTQSPTHLIKTRGQQATLRCSPISGHTSVYWYQQALGLGLQFLLWYDEGEERNRGNFPPRFSGRQFPNYSSELNVNALELEDSALYLCASSLQGDETQYFGPGTRLLVL.

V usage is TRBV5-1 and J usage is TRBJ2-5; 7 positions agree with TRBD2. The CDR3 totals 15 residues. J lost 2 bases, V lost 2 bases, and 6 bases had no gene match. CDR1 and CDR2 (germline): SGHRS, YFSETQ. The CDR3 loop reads CASSFGGGDQETQYF. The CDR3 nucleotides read TGCGCCAGCAGCTTTGGCGGGGGAGATCAAGAGACCCAGTACTTC.

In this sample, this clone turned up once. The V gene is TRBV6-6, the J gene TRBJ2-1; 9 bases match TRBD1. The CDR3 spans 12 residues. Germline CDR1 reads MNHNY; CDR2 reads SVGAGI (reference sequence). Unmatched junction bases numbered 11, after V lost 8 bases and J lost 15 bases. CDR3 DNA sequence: TGTGCCAGCGGCCTTACGGGGACAGGGTTGTTCTTC. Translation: CASGLTGTGLFF.

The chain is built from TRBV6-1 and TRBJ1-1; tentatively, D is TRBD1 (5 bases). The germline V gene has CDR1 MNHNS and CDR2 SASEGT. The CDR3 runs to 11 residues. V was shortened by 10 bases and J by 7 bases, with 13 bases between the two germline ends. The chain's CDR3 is CAITGQLEAFF. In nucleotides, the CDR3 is TGTGCCATCACGGGGCAACTTGAAGCTTTCTTT.

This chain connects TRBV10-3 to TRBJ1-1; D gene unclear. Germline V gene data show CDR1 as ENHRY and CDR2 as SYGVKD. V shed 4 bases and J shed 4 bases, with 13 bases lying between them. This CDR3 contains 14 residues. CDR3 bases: TGTGCCATCAGTGGATCAGTGGCCGGCACTGAAGCTTTCTTT. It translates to CAISGSVAGTEAFF.

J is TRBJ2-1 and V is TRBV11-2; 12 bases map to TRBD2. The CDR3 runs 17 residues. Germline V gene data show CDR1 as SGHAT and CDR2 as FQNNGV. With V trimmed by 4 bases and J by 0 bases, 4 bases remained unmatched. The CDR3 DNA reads TGTGCCAGCAGCTGGACTAGCGGGGTTAGCTCCTACAATGAGCAGTTCTTC. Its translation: CASSWTSGVSSYNEQFF.

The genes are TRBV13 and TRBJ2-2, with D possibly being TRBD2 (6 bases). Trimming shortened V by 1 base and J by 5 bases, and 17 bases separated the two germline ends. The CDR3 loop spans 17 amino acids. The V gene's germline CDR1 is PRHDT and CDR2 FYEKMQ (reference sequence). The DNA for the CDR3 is TGTGCCAGCAGCTTAGTCGGCGGCTTCGGAGGGACCGGGGAGCTGTTTTTT. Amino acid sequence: CASSLVGGFGGTGELFF.

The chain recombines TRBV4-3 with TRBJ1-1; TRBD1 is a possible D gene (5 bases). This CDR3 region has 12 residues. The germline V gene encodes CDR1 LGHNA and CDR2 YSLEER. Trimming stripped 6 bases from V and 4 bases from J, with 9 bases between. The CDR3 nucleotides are TGCGCCAGCAGTTACACAGGCACTGAAGCTTTCTTT. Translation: CASSYTGTEAFF.

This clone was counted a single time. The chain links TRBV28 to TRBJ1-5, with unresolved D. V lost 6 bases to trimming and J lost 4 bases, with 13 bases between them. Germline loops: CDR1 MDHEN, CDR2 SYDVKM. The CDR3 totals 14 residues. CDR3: CASSGSLGNQPQHF. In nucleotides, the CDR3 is TGTGCCAGCAGCGGGAGTCTTGGGAATCAGCCCCAGCATTTT.

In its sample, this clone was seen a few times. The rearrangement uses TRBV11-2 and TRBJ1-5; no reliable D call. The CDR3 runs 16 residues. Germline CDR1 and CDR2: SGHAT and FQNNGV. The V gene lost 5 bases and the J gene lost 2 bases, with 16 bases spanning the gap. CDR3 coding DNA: TGTGCCAGCAGCGTCTCTGGAGGTAGGGGCAATCAGCCCCAGCATTTT. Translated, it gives CASSVSGGRGNQPQHF.